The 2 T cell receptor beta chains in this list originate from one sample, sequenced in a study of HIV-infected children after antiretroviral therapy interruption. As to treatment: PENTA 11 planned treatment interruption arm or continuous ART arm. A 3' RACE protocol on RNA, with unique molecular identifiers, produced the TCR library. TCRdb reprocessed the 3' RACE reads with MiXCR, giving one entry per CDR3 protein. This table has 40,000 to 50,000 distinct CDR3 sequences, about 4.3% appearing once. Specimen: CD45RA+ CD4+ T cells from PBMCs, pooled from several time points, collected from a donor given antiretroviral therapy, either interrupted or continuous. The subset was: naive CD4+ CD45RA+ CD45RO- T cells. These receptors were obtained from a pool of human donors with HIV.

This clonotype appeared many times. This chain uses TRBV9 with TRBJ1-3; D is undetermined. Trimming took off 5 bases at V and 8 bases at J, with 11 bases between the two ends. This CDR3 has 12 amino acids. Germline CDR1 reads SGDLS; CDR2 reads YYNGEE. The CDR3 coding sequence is TGTGCCAGCAGTTCAATTCGAGACACCATATATTTT. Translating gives CASSSIRDTIYF.

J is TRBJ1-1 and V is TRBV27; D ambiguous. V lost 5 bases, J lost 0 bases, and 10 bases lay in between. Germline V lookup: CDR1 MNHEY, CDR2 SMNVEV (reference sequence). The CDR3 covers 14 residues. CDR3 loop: CASSPQVLNTEAFF. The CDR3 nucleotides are TGTGCCAGCAGTCCCCAGGTTTTGAACACTGAAGCTTTCTTT.